The clone carrying this TCR beta chain turned up a few times. Its antigen is still unknown. Trimming left V 5 bases short and J 1 base short, with 21 bases between. Per the germline V gene, CDR1 is MNHEY and CDR2 is SMNVEV (reference sequence). This CDR3 spans 17 amino acids. Unique molecular identifiers were built into the TCRbeta library. TCRdb fed the PCR reads into MiXCR, producing one record per CDR3 protein. The table has about a million distinct CDR3 sequences, roughly 29% seen once; the top ten hold roughly 30%. The sample originates from a study of T-cell reconstitution after alpha-beta-depleted transplantation in children. Whole-study results and caveats: Among T cells one year after transplant, newly produced cells accounted for most counts and diversity.

Sequences were derived from PBMCs, mostly from graft donor cells, sampled 360 days after TCRalphabeta/CD19-depleted stem cell transplant. The genes are TRBV27 and TRBJ2-7, with a tentative D call TRBD1 (6 bases). This TCR was recovered from a boy less than two years old who had a stem cell transplant for SCID, so the T cells may come from the graft donor. The CDR3 spells CASSPSYRETGSYEQYF. The CDR3, as DNA: TGTGCCAGCAGTCCCAGCTACAGGGAGACTGGATCCTACGAGCAGTACTTC.